This section outlines one T cell receptor (beta chain) sequence together with its context. Its antigen is unidentified. The data are from a study of Graves' ophthalmopathy and Graves' hyperthyroidism. Study in general: Peripheral blood sampling preceded any treatment and occurred at initial diagnosis.

Regarding the study as a whole: Also, most clonotypes expanded in the thyroid above 0.001 frequency appeared in blood.

CDR3 length: 13 residues. CDR1 is LNHDA and CDR2 is SQIVND in the germline V gene (reference sequence). The germline V and J ends were trimmed by 6 bases and 7 bases, with 13 bases remaining between them. The stable label applied to hyperthyroidism with no ophthalmopathy within 18 months of follow-up. Included hyperthyroidism patients were aged 18 to 65 and newly diagnosed (under 2 months' duration). RNA transcripts provided the template for amplifying TCR beta CDR3 regions. A first-round RT-PCR used HTBI primers, followed by a second-round multiplex PCR. TCRdb re-analysed the multiplex PCR reads in MiXCR, keeping a single row per CDR3 protein. The repertoire consists of some 350,000 distinct CDR3 sequences, with roughly 17% occurring once and the leading ten covering roughly 2.3%.

The sample consisted of peripheral blood. This chain connects TRBV19 to TRBJ1-5; D perhaps matches TRBD1 (6 bases). The TCR sequence derives from an adult woman with stable Graves' hyperthyroidism. The CDR3 protein is CASSPQGLQPQHF. The CDR3 DNA follows: TGTGCCAGTAGCCCACAGGGTTTGCAGCCCCAGCATTTT.